This T cell receptor (beta chain) came from a study of blood T cell repertoires in COVID-19. Whole-study context: The United States, Italy and Spain were the sources of the acute and convalescent COVID-19 samples. From T cells, B-cell-depleted T cells, or PBMCs came the material, which was cDNA or gDNA.

TCRdb's copy holds only in-frame clones and misses some; the assay was immunoSEQ multiplex PCR. The sample consists of about 260,000 clones, about 90% of them appearing once. The sequence came from a person aged 18 to 30 with COVID-19, enrolled during active disease. The material sequenced was peripheral blood.

The CDR3 DNA sequence: TGTGCCATCCAGCGGGAGGCCACTTTTAAATACAATGAGCAGTTCTTC. This gives the protein CAIQREATFKYNEQFF. This chain connects TRBV10-3 to TRBJ2-1, with 9 bases that match TRBD2. The CDR3 contains 16 residues. The J segment lost 4 bases and the V segment lost 8 bases, leaving 12 bases of the junction unmatched. The germline CDR1 and CDR2 sequences are ENHRY and SYGVKD.